The clone carrying this TCR beta chain counts as medium-sized (0.01 to 0.1%). These data belong to a study of spatial heterogeneity in lung cancer. Study details: Compared with alpha-chain sequences, beta-chain sequences were consistently detected in greater numbers. The library had UMIs, and each TCR and UMI pair averaged more than ten raw reads.

Unmatched junction bases numbered 9, after V lost 8 bases and J lost 2 bases. CDR3 length equals 15 residues. Germline CDR1 reads MNHEY; CDR2 reads SVGAGI. The time point was: blood at routine non-recurrence follow-up after resection. Sequencing covered unsorted whole RNA taken from tumor, nontumor lung or frozen PBMC. One entry per CDR3 protein results from TCRdb running MiXCR on the 5' RACE reads. The sample lists around 18,000 distinct CDR3 sequences, about 8.9% seen once, with 20% to 25% in the top ten. The sequence derives from a male donor with early-stage non-small cell lung cancer. V is TRBV6-5 and J is TRBJ2-5, with 9 bases that match TRBD2. Sequenced material: PBMCs, taken at follow-up. CDR3 sequence: CASADLLAGQETQYF. The CDR3 coding sequence is TGTGCCAGCGCCGATTTACTAGCGGGTCAAGAGACCCAGTACTTC.